This TCR beta chain stems from a study of T cells expressing NK-cell markers. Study outcomes and limitations: Four donors showed these clonotypes also leading the CD3+CD56-NKG2C+ fraction. Certain NKG2C+ T cell clones were expanded, and their HCMV specificity remained unclear.

Points on this clonotype: Antigen specificity is unknown.

TCRdb reprocessed the 5' RACE reads, keeping one entry per CDR3 protein, no DNA. This table holds about 460,000 distinct CDR3 sequences. This receptor was taken from a woman between 45 and 60 years old in good health. The specimen sequenced was blood T cells: a sorted CD56 or NKG2C T cell subset, CD4+ or CD8+ T cells, or bulk PBMC T cells (not recorded which).

The CDR3: CATSDLGIQQFF. This sequence joins TRBV24-1 and TRBJ2-1. Germline lookup yields CDR1 KGHDR and CDR2 SFDVKD. The CDR3 consists of 12 residues.